The clone carrying this T cell receptor beta chain was seen only once. Its specificity is unknown. Other DNA sequences of this sample code for an identical CDR3. Some clones are missing from TCRdb's copy, which holds only in-frame ones; the method was immunoSEQ multiplex PCR. This sample has about 140,000 clones, with 85% to 90% found just once. V was pared by 1 base and J by 6 bases, with 3 bases of the junction left unmatched. The V gene's germline CDR1 is LNHDA and CDR2 SQIVND (reference sequence). The CDR3 spans 14 residues. The data derive from a study of T cell responses to AZD1222 COVID-19 vaccine. Points from the study as a whole: Regions 160-218 and 743-854 held dominance among vaccine-associated CD4 TCRs, which spanned spike.

Here the sequenced sample was peripheral blood, taken on day 0 of AZD1222 vaccination. This sequence joins TRBV19 and TRBJ2-1; 7 nucleotides match TRBD2. This receptor was taken from an adult in good health. CDR3 in amino acids: CASSIAGGPNEQFF. Written as DNA, the CDR3 is TGTGCCAGTAGTATAGCGGGAGGACCCAATGAGCAGTTCTTC.